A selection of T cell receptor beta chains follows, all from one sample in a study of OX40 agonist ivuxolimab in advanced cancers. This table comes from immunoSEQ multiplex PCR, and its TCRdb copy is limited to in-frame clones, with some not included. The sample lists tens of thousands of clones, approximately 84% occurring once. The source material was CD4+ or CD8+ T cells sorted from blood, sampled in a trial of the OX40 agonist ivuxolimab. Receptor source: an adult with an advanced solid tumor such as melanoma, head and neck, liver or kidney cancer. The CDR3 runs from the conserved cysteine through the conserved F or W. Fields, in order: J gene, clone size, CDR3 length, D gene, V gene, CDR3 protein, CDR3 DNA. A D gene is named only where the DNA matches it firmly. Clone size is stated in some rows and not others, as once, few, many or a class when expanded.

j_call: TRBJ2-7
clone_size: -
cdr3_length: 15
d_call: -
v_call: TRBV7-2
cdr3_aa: CASSLQGGSVYEQYF
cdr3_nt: TGTGCCAGCAGCCTACAAGGTGGGTCGGTTTACGAGCAGTACTTC

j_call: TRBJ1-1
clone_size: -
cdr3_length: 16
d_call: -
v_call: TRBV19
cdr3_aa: CASSIYRVGQYTEAFF
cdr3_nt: TGTGCCAGTAGTATATACCGCGTTGGACAGTACACTGAAGCTTTCTTT

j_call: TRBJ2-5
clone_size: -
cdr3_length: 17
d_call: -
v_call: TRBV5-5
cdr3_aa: CASSLEDIGHVEETQYF
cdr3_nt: TGTGCCAGCAGCTTGGAAGATATAGGACATGTAGAAGAGACCCAGTACTTC

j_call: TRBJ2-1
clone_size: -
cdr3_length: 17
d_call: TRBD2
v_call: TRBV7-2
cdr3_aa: CASSRLRKLADNNEQFF
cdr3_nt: TGTGCCAGCAGTCGTCTCAGGAAACTAGCGGATAACAATGAGCAGTTCTTC

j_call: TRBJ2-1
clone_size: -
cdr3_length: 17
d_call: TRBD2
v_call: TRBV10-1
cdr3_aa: CASSESFAGGRYNEQFF
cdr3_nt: TGCGCCAGCAGTGAGTCGTTCGCGGGAGGCCGATACAATGAGCAGTTCTTC

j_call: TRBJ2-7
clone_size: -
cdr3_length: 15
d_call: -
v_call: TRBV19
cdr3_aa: CASSIGSRGNYEQYF
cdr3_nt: TGTGCCAGTAGTATAGGGTCTCGAGGGAACTACGAGCAGTACTTC

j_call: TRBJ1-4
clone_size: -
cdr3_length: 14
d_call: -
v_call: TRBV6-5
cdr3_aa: CASSYSDWREKLFF
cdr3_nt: TGTGCCAGCAGTTACTCAGACTGGAGGGAAAAACTGTTTTTT

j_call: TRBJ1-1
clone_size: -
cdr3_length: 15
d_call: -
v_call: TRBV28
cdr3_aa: CASSFLLSRDTEAFF
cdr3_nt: TGTGCCAGCAGTTTTTTATTGTCCCGTGACACTGAAGCTTTCTTT

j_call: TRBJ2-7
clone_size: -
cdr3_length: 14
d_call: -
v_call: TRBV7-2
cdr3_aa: CASTKPGLTYEQYF
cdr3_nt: TGTGCCAGCACTAAACCGGGACTTACCTACGAGCAGTACTTC

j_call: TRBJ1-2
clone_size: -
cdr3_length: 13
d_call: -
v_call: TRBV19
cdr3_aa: CASSIGRLEGYTF
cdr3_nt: TGTGCCAGTAGTATAGGCAGGTTGGAAGGCTACACCTTC

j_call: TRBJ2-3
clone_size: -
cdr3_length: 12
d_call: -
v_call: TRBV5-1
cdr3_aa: CASSVLFDTQYF
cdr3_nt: TGCGCCAGCAGCGTCCTTTTTGATACGCAGTATTTT

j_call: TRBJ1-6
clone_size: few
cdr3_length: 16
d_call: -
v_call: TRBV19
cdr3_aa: CASSPGQGYGNSPLHF
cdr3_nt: TGTGCCAGTAGTCCCGGGCAGGGGTATGGTAATTCACCCCTCCACTTT

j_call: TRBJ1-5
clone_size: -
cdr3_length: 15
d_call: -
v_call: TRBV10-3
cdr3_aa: CAISGKGLPGRPQHF
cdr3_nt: TGTGCCATCAGTGGGAAGGGACTCCCCGGTAGGCCCCAGCATTTT

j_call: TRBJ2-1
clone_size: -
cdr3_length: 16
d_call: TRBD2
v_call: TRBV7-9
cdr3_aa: CASSSILAGAPHEQFF
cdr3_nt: TGTGCCAGCAGCTCAATCCTAGCGGGAGCTCCACATGAGCAGTTCTTC

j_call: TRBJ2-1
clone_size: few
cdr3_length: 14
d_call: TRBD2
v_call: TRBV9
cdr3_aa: CASSDTSGRNEQFF
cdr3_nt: TGTGCCAGCAGCGATACTAGCGGGAGAAATGAGCAGTTCTTC

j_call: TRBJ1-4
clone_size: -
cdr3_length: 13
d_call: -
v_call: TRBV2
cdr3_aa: CASSKNNNEKLFF
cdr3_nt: TGTGCCAGCAGCAAAAATAATAATGAAAAACTGTTTTTT

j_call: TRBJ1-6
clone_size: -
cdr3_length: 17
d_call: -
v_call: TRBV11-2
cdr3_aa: CASSSPRQGLGGSPLHF
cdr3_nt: TGTGCCAGCAGCTCCCCCCGGCAGGGGCTTGGAGGTTCACCCCTCCACTTT